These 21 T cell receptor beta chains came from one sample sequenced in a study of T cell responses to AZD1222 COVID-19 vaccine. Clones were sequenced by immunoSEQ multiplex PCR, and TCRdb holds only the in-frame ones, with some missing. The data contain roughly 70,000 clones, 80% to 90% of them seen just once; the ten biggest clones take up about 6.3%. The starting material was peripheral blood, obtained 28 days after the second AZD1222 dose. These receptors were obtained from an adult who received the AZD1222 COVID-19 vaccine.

CDR3 DNA: TGTGCCAGCAGTGCCGAGGGAAGGTCATATTTT. Translating it yields CASSAEGRSYF. The chain uses TRBV25-1 and TRBJ1-3; D not resolved. V lost 4 bases to trimming and J lost 15 bases, with 13 bases between them. Germline CDR1 reads MGHDK; CDR2 reads SYGVNS. This CDR3 has 11 residues. The whole variable domain, filled in from reference TRBV25-1 and TRBJ1-3, reads EADIYQTPRYLVIGTGKKITLECSQTMGHDKMYWYQQDPGMELHLIHYSYGVNSTEKGDLSSESTVSRIRTEHFPLTLESARPSHTSQYLCASSAEGRSYFGEGSWLTVV.

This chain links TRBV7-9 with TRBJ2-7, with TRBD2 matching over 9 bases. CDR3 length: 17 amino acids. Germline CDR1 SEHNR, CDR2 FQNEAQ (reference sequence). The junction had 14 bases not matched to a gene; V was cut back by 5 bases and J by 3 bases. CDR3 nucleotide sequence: TGTGCCAGCAGCCACCCCCCTGGGCGGGGGGGCTTCTACGAGCAGTACTTC. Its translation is CASSHPPGRGGFYEQYF.

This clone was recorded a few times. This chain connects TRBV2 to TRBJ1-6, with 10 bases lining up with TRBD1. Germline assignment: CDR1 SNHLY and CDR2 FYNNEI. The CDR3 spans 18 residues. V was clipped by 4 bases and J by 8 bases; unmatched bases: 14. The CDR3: CASSAGTGDAGGDSPLHF. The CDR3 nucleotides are TGTGCCAGCAGTGCGGGGACAGGGGATGCCGGGGGAGATTCACCCCTCCACTTT.

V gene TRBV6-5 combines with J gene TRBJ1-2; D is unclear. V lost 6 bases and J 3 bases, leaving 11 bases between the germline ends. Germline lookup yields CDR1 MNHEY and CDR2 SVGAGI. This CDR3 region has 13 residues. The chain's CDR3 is CASSLGRYYGYTF. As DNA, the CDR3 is TGTGCCAGCAGCCTCGGACGGTACTATGGCTACACCTTC.

CDR3 DNA: TGCGCCAGCAGTGAGTCGATCTCCCTCCGCGAGCAGTACTTC. Its protein is CASSESISLREQYF. V and J are TRBV10-2 and TRBJ2-7; D call uncertain. Trimming shortened V by 0 bases and J by 6 bases, and 12 bases separated the two germline ends. The CDR3 contains 14 residues. Germline CDR1 is WSHSY and CDR2 is SAAADI.

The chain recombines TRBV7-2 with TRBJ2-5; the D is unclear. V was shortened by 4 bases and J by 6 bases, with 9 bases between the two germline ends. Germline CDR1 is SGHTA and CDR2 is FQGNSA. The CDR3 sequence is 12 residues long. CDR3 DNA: TGTGCCAGCAGCTCCTCCGGAAAGACCCAGTACTTC. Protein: CASSSSGKTQYF.

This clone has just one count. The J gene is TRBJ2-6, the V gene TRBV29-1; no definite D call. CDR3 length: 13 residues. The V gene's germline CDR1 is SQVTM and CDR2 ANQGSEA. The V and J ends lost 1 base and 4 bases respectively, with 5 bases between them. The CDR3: CSVEGAGANVLTF. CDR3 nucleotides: TGCAGCGTTGAAGGTGCGGGGGCCAACGTCCTGACTTTC.

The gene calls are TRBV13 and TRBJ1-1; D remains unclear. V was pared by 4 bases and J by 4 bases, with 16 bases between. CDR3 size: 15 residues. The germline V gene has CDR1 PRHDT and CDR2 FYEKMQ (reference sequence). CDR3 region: CASSSNPAIGTEAFF. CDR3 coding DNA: TGTGCCAGCAGCTCAAACCCGGCCATTGGCACTGAAGCTTTCTTT.

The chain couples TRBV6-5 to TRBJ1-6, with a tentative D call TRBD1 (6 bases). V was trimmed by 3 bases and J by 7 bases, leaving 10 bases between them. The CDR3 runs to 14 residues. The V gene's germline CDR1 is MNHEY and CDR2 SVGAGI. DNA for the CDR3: TGTGCCAGCAGTTATACAGGGCACAATTCACCCCTCCACTTT. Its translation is CASSYTGHNSPLHF.

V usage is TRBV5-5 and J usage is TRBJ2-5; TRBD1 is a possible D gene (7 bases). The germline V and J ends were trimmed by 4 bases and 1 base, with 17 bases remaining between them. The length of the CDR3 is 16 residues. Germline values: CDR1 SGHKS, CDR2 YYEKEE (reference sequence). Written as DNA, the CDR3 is TGTGCCAGCAGCCGGGAGAGAGGGGGCCTCCAAGAGACCCAGTACTTC. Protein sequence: CASSRERGGLQETQYF. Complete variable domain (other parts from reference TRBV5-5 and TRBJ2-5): DAGVTQSPTHLIKTRGQQVTLRCSPISGHKSVSWYQQVLGQGPQFIFQYYEKEERGRGNFPDRFSARQFPNYSSELNVNALLLGDSALYLCASSRERGGLQETQYFGPGTRLLVL.

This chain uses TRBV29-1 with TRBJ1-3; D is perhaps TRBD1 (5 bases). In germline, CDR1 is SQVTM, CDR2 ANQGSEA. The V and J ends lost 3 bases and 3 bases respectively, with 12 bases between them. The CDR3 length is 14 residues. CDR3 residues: CSVEEGKGGNTIYF. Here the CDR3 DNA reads TGCAGCGTTGAGGAGGGGAAGGGTGGAAACACCATATATTTT.

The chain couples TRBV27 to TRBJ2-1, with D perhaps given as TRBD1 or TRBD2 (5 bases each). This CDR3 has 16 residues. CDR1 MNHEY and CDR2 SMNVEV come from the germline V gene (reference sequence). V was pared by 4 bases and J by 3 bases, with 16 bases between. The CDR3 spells CASSSLVQEVYNEQFF. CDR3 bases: TGTGCCAGCAGTTCCTTAGTACAGGAGGTCTACAATGAGCAGTTCTTC.

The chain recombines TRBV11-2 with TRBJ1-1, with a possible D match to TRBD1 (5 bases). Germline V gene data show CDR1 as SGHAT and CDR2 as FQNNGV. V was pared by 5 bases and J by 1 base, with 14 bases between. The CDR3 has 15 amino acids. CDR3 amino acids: CASSITYDRNTEAFF. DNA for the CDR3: TGTGCCAGCAGCATAACCTATGACAGGAACACTGAAGCTTTCTTT.

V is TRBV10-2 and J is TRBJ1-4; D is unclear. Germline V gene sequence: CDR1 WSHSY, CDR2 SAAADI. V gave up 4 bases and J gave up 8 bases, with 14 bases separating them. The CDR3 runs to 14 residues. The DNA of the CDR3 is TGCGCCAGCAGTGTGCGCCGAGCAGGAGAAAAACTGTTTTTT. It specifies CASSVRRAGEKLFF.

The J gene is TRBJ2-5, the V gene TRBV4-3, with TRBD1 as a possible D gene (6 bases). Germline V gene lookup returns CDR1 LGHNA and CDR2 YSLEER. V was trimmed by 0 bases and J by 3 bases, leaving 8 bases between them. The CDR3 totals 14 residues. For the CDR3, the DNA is TGCGCCAGCAGCCAAGATACAGGGAAAGAGACCCAGTACTTC. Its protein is CASSQDTGKETQYF.

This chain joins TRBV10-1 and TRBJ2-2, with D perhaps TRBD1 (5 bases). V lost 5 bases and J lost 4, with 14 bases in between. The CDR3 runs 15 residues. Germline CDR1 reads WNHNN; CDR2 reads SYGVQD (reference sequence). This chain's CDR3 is CASSIGQGFTGELFF. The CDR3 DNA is TGCGCCAGCAGTATAGGGCAGGGATTCACCGGGGAGCTGTTTTTT.

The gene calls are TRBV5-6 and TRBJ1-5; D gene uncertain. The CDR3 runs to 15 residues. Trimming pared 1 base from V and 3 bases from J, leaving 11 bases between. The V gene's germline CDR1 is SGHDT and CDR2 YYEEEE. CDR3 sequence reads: CASSLLRDINQPQHF. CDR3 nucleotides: TGTGCCAGCAGCTTGCTGCGAGATATCAATCAGCCCCAGCATTTT. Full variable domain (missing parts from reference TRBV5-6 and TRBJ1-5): DAGVTQSPTHLIKTRGQQVTLRCSPKSGHDTVSWYQQALGQGPQFIFQYYEEEERQRGNFPDRFSGHQFPNYSSELNVNALLLGDSALYLCASSLLRDINQPQHFGDGTRLSIL.

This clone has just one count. The CDR3 sequence is CASSYGQGLTYEQYF. The CDR3 region has the DNA TGTGCCAGCAGTTACGGGCAGGGGTTAACCTACGAGCAGTACTTC. The V gene is TRBV6-5, the J gene TRBJ2-7, with D maybe TRBD1 (6 bases). Germline lookup yields CDR1 MNHEY and CDR2 SVGAGI. The CDR3 has 15 amino acids. V was cut by 2 bases and J by 2 bases, with 13 bases left in between.

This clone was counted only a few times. The CDR3 DNA is TGTGCCAGCAGCTCCTCCCCACCGGGACTCATAAGGACTGAAGCTTTCTTT. It is translated as CASSSSPPGLIRTEAFF. The chain links TRBV7-6 to TRBJ1-1; maybe TRBD1 (5 bases). The V and J ends lost 4 bases and 5 bases respectively, with 23 bases between them. Germline CDR1 SGHVS, CDR2 FNYEAQ. CDR3 size: 17 residues.

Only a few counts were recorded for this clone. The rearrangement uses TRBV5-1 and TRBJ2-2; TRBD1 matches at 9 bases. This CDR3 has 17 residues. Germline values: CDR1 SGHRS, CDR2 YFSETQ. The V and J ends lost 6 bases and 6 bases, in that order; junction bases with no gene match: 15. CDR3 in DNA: TGCGCCAGCACAACGTGGGGGGGACAGGGTTCCCCCGGGGAGCTGTTTTTT. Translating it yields CASTTWGGQGSPGELFF. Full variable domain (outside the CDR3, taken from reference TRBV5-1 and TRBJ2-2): KAGVTQTPRYLIKTRGQQVTLSCSPISGHRSVSWYQQTPGQGLQFLFEYFSETQRNKGNFPGRFSGRQFSNSRSEMNVSTLELGDSALYLCASTTWGGQGSPGELFFGEGSRLTVL.

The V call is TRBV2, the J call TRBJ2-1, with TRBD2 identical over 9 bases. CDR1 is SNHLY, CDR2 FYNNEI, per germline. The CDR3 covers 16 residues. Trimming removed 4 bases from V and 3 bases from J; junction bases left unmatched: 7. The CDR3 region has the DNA TGTGCCAGCAGTGGGGTAGGGACTAGCCTCTACAATGAGCAGTTCTTC. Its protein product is CASSGVGTSLYNEQFF. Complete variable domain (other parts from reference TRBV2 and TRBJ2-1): EPEVTQTPSHQVTQMGQEVILRCVPISNHLYFYWYRQILGQKVEFLVSFYNNEISEKSEIFDDQFSVERPDGSNFTLKIRSTKLEDSAMYFCASSGVGTSLYNEQFFGPGTRLTVL.